Following are 30 T cell receptor beta chains from one sample sequenced in a study of T cell responses to AZD1222 COVID-19 vaccine. Repertoires were generated with immunoSEQ multiplex PCR, while TCRdb's copy carries only in-frame clones and drops some. Of about 120,000 clones in the sample, 92% were seen once. This sample comprised peripheral blood, obtained 28 days after the second AZD1222 dose. These receptors came from an adult who received the AZD1222 COVID-19 vaccine.

This clone was seen only once. The gene calls are TRBV18 and TRBJ1-1; D might be TRBD1 (6 bases). The V end lost 4 bases, the J end lost 5 bases, and 23 bases lay between the germline ends. In germline, CDR1 is KGHSH, CDR2 LQKENI. The CDR3 is 17 amino acids. The CDR3 DNA is TGTGCCAGCTCACGCCAACAGGGACCGCAGGGTTATACTGAAGCTTTCTTT. Translated: CASSRQQGPQGYTEAFF.

This chain connects TRBV7-9 to TRBJ2-1; possible D gene TRBD2, 5 bases. The germline CDR1 and CDR2 sequences are SEHNR and FQNEAQ (reference sequence). V lost 5 bases to trimming and J lost 4 bases, with 12 bases between them. This CDR3 region has 14 residues. CDR3 sequence reads: CASSPQLDYNEQFF. The CDR3 nucleotides are TGTGCCAGCAGCCCCCAACTAGATTACAATGAGCAGTTCTTC.

This chain links TRBV5-4 with TRBJ2-5; 10 bases align to TRBD1. This CDR3 region has 17 residues. Germline assignment: CDR1 SGHNT and CDR2 YYREEE (reference sequence). V was pared by 4 bases and J by 4 bases, with 13 bases of the junction left unmatched. The CDR3 sequence: CASSSQGGDRGRETQYF. As DNA, the CDR3 is TGTGCCAGCAGCAGCCAAGGGGGTGACAGGGGGCGAGAGACCCAGTACTTC.

The chain is built from TRBV24-1 and TRBJ1-2; D perhaps matches TRBD1 (5 bases). CDR3 length: 14 amino acids. Germline CDR1 KGHDR, CDR2 SFDVKD. Deletions cut 3 bases from V and 8 bases from J, with 15 bases between. CDR3 bases: TGTGCCACCAGTGATGGTGGCAGGGCCTGGGGCTACACCTTC. Its protein is CATSDGGRAWGYTF.

In its sample, this clone was seen once. The genes are TRBV28 and TRBJ1-6, with D possibly matching TRBD1 (5 bases). The CDR3 is 20 amino acids. Germline V CDR1 and CDR2: MDHEN, SYDVKM. Trimming left V 3 bases short and J 3 bases short, with 24 bases between. For the CDR3, the DNA is TGTGCCAGCAGTTTTCCGACGGGGAGATCGACAGTTGACTATAATTCACCCCTCCACTTT. Translating it yields CASSFPTGRSTVDYNSPLHF. The entire variable domain, with the rest obtained from reference TRBV28 and TRBJ1-6, is as follows: DVKVTQSSRYLVKRTGEKVFLECVQDMDHENMFWYRQDPGLGLRLIYFSYDVKMKEKGDIPEGYSVSREKKERFSLILESASTNQTSMYLCASSFPTGRSTVDYNSPLHFGNGTRLTVT.

The gene calls are TRBV9 and TRBJ1-1, with D unclear. Germline CDR1 reads SGDLS; CDR2 reads YYNGEE. The CDR3 loop spans 13 amino acids. Between the trimmed V and J ends, which lost 4 bases and 3 bases, there was a span of 10 bases. CDR3 sequence (DNA): TGTGCCAGCAGCCCTACACCCGACACTGAAGCTTTCTTT. Residues: CASSPTPDTEAFF.

This clone occurred once. The chain recombines TRBV28 with TRBJ2-7; no clear D gene. The CDR3 sequence is 15 residues long. With 6 bases removed from V and 2 bases from J, the gap between germline ends came to 17 bases. The germline V gene encodes CDR1 MDHEN and CDR2 SYDVKM. The CDR3: CASSPVHPAPYEQYF. The DNA of the CDR3 is TGTGCCAGCAGCCCAGTCCATCCCGCTCCCTACGAGCAGTACTTC.

V usage is TRBV6-4 and J usage is TRBJ1-5, with 12 positions matching TRBD1. The CDR3 is 20 amino acids. V trimming: 5 bases; J trimming: 0 bases; junction bases outside the gene matches: 14. From germline, CDR1 is MRHNA and CDR2 SNTAGT. The CDR3 is CASSFMGTGGSFYSNQPQHF. As DNA, the CDR3 is TGTGCCAGCAGTTTTATGGGGACAGGGGGCTCTTTTTATAGCAATCAGCCCCAGCATTTT.

The V gene is TRBV18, the J gene TRBJ2-3; TRBD2 aligns across 7 bases. The ends lost 6 bases at V and 6 bases at J; junction bases unmatched: 15. The germline V gene encodes CDR1 KGHSH and CDR2 LQKENI. CDR3 size: 16 residues. The CDR3 DNA reads as TGTGCCAGCTCCCTCCGAGGGGCAGGGAGGGACGATACGCAGTATTTT. Its translation is CASSLRGAGRDDTQYF.

V is TRBV15 and J is TRBJ1-5; 7 bases are shared with TRBD1. The CDR3 covers 16 residues. Germline trimming cut 1 base from V and 5 bases from J; bases unmatched to any gene: 8. The germline V gene encodes CDR1 LNHNV and CDR2 YYDKDF (reference sequence). This CDR3 reads CATSRVRGRGYQPQHF. Here the CDR3 DNA reads TGTGCCACCAGCAGAGTTAGGGGGCGAGGGTATCAGCCCCAGCATTTT.

This clone was observed a single time. This rearrangement joins TRBV7-2 to TRBJ1-2, with a weak D call TRBD1 (5 bases). CDR3 size: 15 residues. Trimming took off 2 bases at V and 1 base at J, with 11 bases between the two ends. CDR1 and CDR2 from the germline V gene are SGHTA and FQGNSA. DNA of the CDR3: TGTGCCAGCAGCTTATACAGGCAGATTAACTATGGCTACACCTTC. It codes for CASSLYRQINYGYTF.

The rearrangement uses TRBV11-3 and TRBJ1-1; D is ambiguous. The germline V gene encodes CDR1 SGHNT and CDR2 YENEEA. The length of the CDR3 is 13 residues. With 0 bases removed from V and 8 bases from J, the gap between germline ends came to 10 bases. This chain's CDR3 is CASSLDSFGEAFF. The CDR3 nucleotides read TGTGCCAGCAGCTTAGATTCCTTCGGAGAAGCTTTCTTT.

The chain has TRBV5-1 and TRBJ2-1; 8 bases are a match to TRBD2. From germline, CDR1 is SGHRS and CDR2 YFSETQ. With 0 bases clipped from V and 9 bases from J, the junction kept 2 bases outside the gene matches. The CDR3 runs to 13 residues. The DNA for the CDR3 is TGCGCCAGCAGCTTGGAAGCGGGAGCTGAGCAGTTCTTC. Translating gives CASSLEAGAEQFF.

V usage is TRBV19 and J usage is TRBJ2-6; D perhaps matches TRBD1 (6 bases). The germline V gene has CDR1 LNHDA and CDR2 SQIVND (reference sequence). This CDR3 contains 14 residues. V lost 6 bases, J lost 2 bases, and 8 bases lay in between. The CDR3 is CASRGGTGANVLTF. DNA for the CDR3: TGTGCCAGTAGAGGGGGAACTGGGGCCAACGTCCTGACTTTC.

The CDR3 DNA follows: TGTGCCAGCAGCCAAGTAGAAGCTTTCTTT. As protein: CASSQVEAFF. The rearrangement uses TRBV14 and TRBJ1-1; D unresolved. Between the trimmed V and J ends, which lost 1 base and 8 bases, there was a span of 2 bases. CDR1 is SGHDN and CDR2 is FVKESK in the germline V gene. CDR3 length equals 10 residues.

The rearrangement links TRBV11-3 to TRBJ1-4; possible D gene TRBD1, 5 bases. In germline, CDR1 is SGHNT, CDR2 YENEEA. Trimming took 1 base from V and 0 from J, leaving 21 bases between them. The CDR3 contains 20 residues. CDR3 DNA sequence: TGTGCCAGCAGCTTAGTTTGGAACGGGACGGTAGTTGCAACTAATGAAAAACTGTTTTTT. It specifies CASSLVWNGTVVATNEKLFF.

The genes are TRBV4-1 and TRBJ2-7; no reliable D call. The germline V gene has CDR1 MGHRA and CDR2 YSYEKL. The V gene lost 0 bases and the J gene lost 9 bases, with 24 bases spanning the gap. CDR3 length: 17 residues. CDR3 amino acids: CASSQDERFMAARWQYF. The CDR3 bases are TGCGCCAGCAGCCAAGATGAAAGGTTTATGGCGGCTCGGTGGCAGTACTTC.

The chain carries TRBV9 and TRBJ1-4; the D is unclear. CDR1 and CDR2 (germline): SGDLS, YYNGEE. Trimming pared 4 bases from V and 1 base from J, leaving 11 bases between. The CDR3 consists of 15 residues. The CDR3 DNA reads as TGTGCCAGCAGCCCCCGGGAGGGAACTAATGAAAAACTGTTTTTT. Its translation is CASSPREGTNEKLFF.

The V and J genes are TRBV7-8 and TRBJ1-2; TRBD1 is a possible D gene (5 bases). Germline lookup yields CDR1 SGHVS and CDR2 FQNEAQ. This CDR3 is 15 amino acids long. V was cut by 1 base and J by 3 bases, with 12 bases left in between. CDR3 in DNA: TGTGCCAGCAGCTTAGGTCAGGGTCTGGACTATGGCTACACCTTC. Translating it yields CASSLGQGLDYGYTF.

This rearrangement joins TRBV15 to TRBJ2-7, with 7 bases fitting TRBD2. The germline gives CDR1 LNHNV, CDR2 YYDKDF (reference sequence). The V segment lost 0 bases and the J segment 1 base; nucleotides outside the gene matches: 6. The CDR3 contains 16 residues. The CDR3 protein is CATSRDFSSGSYEQYF. CDR3 coding DNA: TGTGCCACCAGCAGAGATTTTTCTAGCGGATCCTACGAGCAGTACTTC.

This rearrangement joins TRBV7-9 to TRBJ1-5; 8 nucleotides agree with TRBD1. Germline values: CDR1 SEHNR, CDR2 FQNEAQ (reference sequence). The CDR3 has 15 residues. Germline trimming cut 6 bases from V and 0 bases from J; bases unmatched to any gene: 4. The CDR3: CASSQGANSNQPQHF. As DNA, the CDR3 is TGTGCCAGCAGTCAGGGGGCGAATAGCAATCAGCCCCAGCATTTT. Supplemented by reference TRBV7-9 and TRBJ1-5, the full variable domain reads DTGVSQNPRHKITKRGQNVTFRCDPISEHNRLYWYRQTLGQGPEFLTYFQNEAQLEKSRLLSDRFSAERPKGSFSTLEIQRTEQGDSAMYLCASSQGANSNQPQHFGDGTRLSIL.

As concerns this clone: Relative to the germline gene, one junction end is altered; a read error may explain this. The chain joins TRBV7-7 to TRBJ2-5; D perhaps matches TRBD2 (5 bases). Per germline, CDR1 SSHAT and CDR2 FNYEAQ (reference sequence). The CDR3 loop spans 16 amino acids. CDR3 amino acids: CASSLGQRPYQETQYF. For the CDR3, the DNA is TGTGCTAGCAGCTTAGGTCAGCGGCCGTACCAAGAGACCCAGTACTTC.

The chain links TRBV5-1 to TRBJ1-2; weak D call: TRBD1 (5 bases). The germline V and J ends were trimmed by 0 bases and 3 bases, with 6 bases remaining between them. The CDR3 contains 13 residues. CDR1 and CDR2 (germline): SGHRS, YFSETQ. CDR3 in amino acids: CASSLEQDYGYTF. CDR3 nucleotides: TGCGCCAGCAGCTTGGAACAGGACTATGGCTACACCTTC.

V is TRBV28 and J is TRBJ1-3, with a possible D match to TRBD1 (6 bases). V was clipped by 1 base and J by 2 bases, with 9 bases between them. Germline V gene data show CDR1 as MDHEN and CDR2 as SYDVKM. This CDR3 is 15 amino acids long. The CDR3 loop is CASSLLGTTGNTIYF. The DNA of the CDR3 is TGTGCCAGCAGTTTATTGGGGACAACTGGAAACACCATATATTTT.

On this clone: A junction boundary mismatches the germline segment, possibly from a read error. This chain uses TRBV6-1 with TRBJ2-3; D is possibly TRBD1 (6 bases). This CDR3 has 16 residues. The germline V gene has CDR1 MNHNS and CDR2 SASEGT. The DNA for the CDR3 is TGTGCCAGCAGTCAAGCCCTTACAGGGTTGAGAGGTACGCAGTATTTT. Protein product: CASSQALTGLRGTQYF.

The chain combines TRBV18 with TRBJ1-6; 7 nucleotides align to TRBD1. The CDR3 is 14 amino acids. Germline CDR1 and CDR2: KGHSH and LQKENI. V trimming: 6 bases; J trimming: 6 bases; junction bases outside the gene matches: 5. CDR3 nucleotides: TGTGCCAGCTCCGAGACAGGGCTTAATTCACCCCTCCACTTT. It is translated as CASSETGLNSPLHF.

This clone was seen once. The chain has TRBV11-2 and TRBJ1-1; D ambiguous. V was shortened by 3 bases and J by 2 bases, with 10 bases between the two germline ends. The CDR3 loop spans 14 amino acids. Germline V lookup: CDR1 SGHAT, CDR2 FQNNGV. CDR3 coding DNA: TGTGCCAGCAGCTTTGATCCATCAAACACTGAAGCTTTCTTT. It codes for CASSFDPSNTEAFF. The full variable domain, its missing parts supplied by reference TRBV11-2 and TRBJ1-1, is EAGVAQSPRYKIIEKRQSVAFWCNPISGHATLYWYQQILGQGPKLLIQFQNNGVVDDSQLPKDRFSAERLKGVDSTLKIQPAKLEDSAVYLCASSFDPSNTEAFFGQGTRLTVV.

The CDR3 sequence: CASRGGGSLEQYF. CDR3 nucleotides: TGTGCCAGCAGGGGGGGAGGGTCCCTCGAGCAGTACTTC. This sequence joins TRBV6-5 and TRBJ2-7; TRBD2 matches at 7 bases. Germline lookup yields CDR1 MNHEY and CDR2 SVGAGI. There are 13 residues in the CDR3. V was clipped by 6 bases and J by 6 bases; unmatched bases: 8.

The chain is built from TRBV28 and TRBJ2-6; D remains unclear. The CDR3 totals 15 residues. Deletions cut 4 bases from V and 4 bases from J, with 11 bases between. The V gene's germline CDR1 is MDHEN and CDR2 SYDVKM. Here the CDR3 DNA reads TGTGCCAGCAGTTCTCCCGGGCCGGGGGCCAACGTCCTGACTTTC. Translating it yields CASSSPGPGANVLTF.

V gene TRBV6-1 combines with J gene TRBJ2-1; TRBD2 matches at 9 bases. V shed 3 bases, J shed 7 bases, and the junction held 10 bases outside the gene matches. Germline CDR1 is MNHNS and CDR2 is SASEGT. There are 16 residues in the CDR3. The CDR3 region has the DNA TGTGCCAGCAGTGACCTACCGGGACTAGCCGGAAATGAGCAGTTCTTC. Translation: CASSDLPGLAGNEQFF.